The 11 T cell receptor beta chains given below trace back to one sample, sequenced in a study of shared clonotypes between healthy human individuals. Sequenced by immunoSEQ multiplex PCR; TCRdb stores in-frame clones only, minus some. This sample has about 2.3 million clones, with approximately 93% found just once. The sample was naive CD4+ T cells from PBMCs. Subset reported: CD45RA+ positively selected. These receptor sequences come from a man between 18 and 29 years old in good health. Some clones in this sample may be carry-over from other donors' samples.

V gene TRBV6-5 combines with J gene TRBJ2-7, with 11 bases lining up with TRBD2. The V gene end was trimmed by 5 bases and the J gene end by 4 bases; junction bases not matched to a gene: 4. The length of the CDR3 is 14 residues. CDR1 and CDR2 (germline): MNHEY, SVGAGI. CDR3 protein: CASSRRLAGYEQYF. CDR3 in DNA: TGTGCCAGCAGTAGGAGACTAGCGGGATACGAGCAGTACTTC.

This clone was seen a handful of times. The chain couples TRBV28 to TRBJ1-5, with 7 positions matching TRBD1. The CDR3 has 15 residues. Germline V gene sequence: CDR1 MDHEN, CDR2 SYDVKM. V was pared by 4 bases and J by 1 base, with 4 bases of the junction left unmatched. The CDR3 loop reads CASSSPQGSNQPQHF. CDR3 bases: TGTGCCAGCAGTTCGCCACAGGGGAGCAATCAGCCCCAGCATTTT.

This chain uses TRBV5-1 with TRBJ2-1, with D perhaps given as TRBD1 or TRBD2 (5 bases each). The CDR3 sequence is 15 residues long. With 3 bases removed from V and 4 bases from J, the gap between germline ends came to 14 bases. CDR1 is SGHRS and CDR2 is YFSETQ in the germline V gene. Here the CDR3 reads CASSSRRWGYNEQFF. CDR3 nucleotide sequence: TGCGCCAGCAGCTCCCGTAGGTGGGGGTACAATGAGCAGTTCTTC.

V usage is TRBV7-2 and J usage is TRBJ1-1, with TRBD1 as a possible D gene (6 bases). This CDR3 has 15 residues. V gave up 1 base and J gave up 3 bases, with 12 bases separating them. CDR1 and CDR2 from the germline V gene are SGHTA and FQGNSA. CDR3 residues: CASSLEQGGDTEAFF. CDR3 coding DNA: TGTGCCAGCAGCTTAGAACAGGGTGGAGACACTGAAGCTTTCTTT.

This sequence joins TRBV6-1 and TRBJ2-7, with TRBD2 identical over 10 bases. The CDR3 spans 13 residues. CDR1 and CDR2 from the germline V gene are MNHNS and SASEGT. Trimming removed 8 bases from V and 1 base from J; junction bases left unmatched: 2. CDR3 nucleotide sequence: TGTGCCAGCTGGACTAGCGGTTCCTACGAGCAGTACTTC. It encodes CASWTSGSYEQYF.

In this sample, this clone turned up a few times. The chain has TRBV5-4 and TRBJ1-2; the match to TRBD1 covers 8 bases. The V and J ends lost 4 bases and 3 bases, in that order; junction bases with no gene match: 8. There are 15 residues in the CDR3. Germline assignment: CDR1 SGHNT and CDR2 YYREEE (reference sequence). The CDR3 coding sequence is TGTGCCAGCAGCACCCCGCCGGGACAGGACTATGGCTACACCTTC. This translates into CASSTPPGQDYGYTF.

The chain joins TRBV5-6 to TRBJ2-7; TRBD1 agrees at 7 bases. The ends lost 4 bases at V and 6 bases at J; junction bases unmatched: 7. The CDR3 covers 13 residues. Germline CDR1 is SGHDT and CDR2 is YYEEEE. In nucleotides, the CDR3 is TGTGCCAGCAGCGCCTATAACAGGGGCGAGCAGTACTTC. Protein sequence: CASSAYNRGEQYF.

The chain combines TRBV5-4 with TRBJ1-3; D not certain. The CDR3 covers 15 residues. V dropped 0 bases and J dropped 0 bases, with 7 bases sitting between them. Germline V gene data show CDR1 as SGHNT and CDR2 as YYREEE (reference sequence). The CDR3 here is CASSLDGNSGNTIYF. In nucleotides, the CDR3 is TGTGCCAGCAGCTTGGACGGAAACTCTGGAAACACCATATATTTT.

The gene calls are TRBV14 and TRBJ2-5; D might be TRBD1 (6 bases). Germline CDR1 SGHDN, CDR2 FVKESK. V gave up 1 base and J gave up 0 bases, with 9 bases separating them. This CDR3 is 15 amino acids long. This CDR3 reads CASSQGYRDQETQYF. CDR3 DNA: TGTGCCAGCAGCCAAGGTTACAGGGACCAAGAGACCCAGTACTTC.

V is TRBV27 and J is TRBJ2-7; D is undetermined. This CDR3 has 12 residues. Trimming pared 5 bases from V and 6 bases from J, leaving 11 bases between. Germline CDR1 and CDR2: MNHEY and SMNVEV (reference sequence). Here the CDR3 reads CASSLDLGEQYF. The CDR3 DNA is TGTGCCAGCAGTCTAGACTTGGGCGAGCAGTACTTC.

The gene calls are TRBV7-2 and TRBJ1-5, with D uncertain. CDR1 is SGHTA and CDR2 is FQGNSA in the germline V gene. The CDR3 spans 12 residues. Trimming stripped 3 bases from V and 5 bases from J, with 5 bases between. The CDR3: CASSFEHQPQHF. The CDR3 DNA sequence: TGTGCCAGCAGCTTTGAGCATCAGCCCCAGCATTTT.